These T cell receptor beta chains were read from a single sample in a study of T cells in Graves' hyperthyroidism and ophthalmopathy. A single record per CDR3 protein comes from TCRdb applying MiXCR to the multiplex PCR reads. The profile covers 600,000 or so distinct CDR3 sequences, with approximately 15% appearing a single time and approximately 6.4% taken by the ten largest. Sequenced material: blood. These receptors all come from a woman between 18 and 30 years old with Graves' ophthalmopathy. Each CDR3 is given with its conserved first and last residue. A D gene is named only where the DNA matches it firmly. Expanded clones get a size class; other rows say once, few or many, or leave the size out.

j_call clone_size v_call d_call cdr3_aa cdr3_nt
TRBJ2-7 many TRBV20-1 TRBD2 CSARETSGRYEQYF TGCAGTGCTAGAGAGACTAGCGGGAGATACGAGCAGTACTTC
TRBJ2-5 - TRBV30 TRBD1 CGGTGSETQYF TGTGGCGGGACAGGGTCAGAGACCCAGTACTTC
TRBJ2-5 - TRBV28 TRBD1 CASRRQGVERETRYF TGTGCCAGCAGACGACAGGGGGTTGAAAGAGAGACCCGGTACTTC
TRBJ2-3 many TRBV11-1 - CASSLGETSSQYF TGTGCCAGCAGCTTAGGGGAGACTAGTTCGCAGTATTTT
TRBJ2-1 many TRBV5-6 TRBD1 CASSFKTGTYNEQFF TGTGCCAGCAGCTTTAAGACAGGGACCTACAATGAGCAGTTCTTC
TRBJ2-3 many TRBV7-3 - CASRPQGLDTDTQYF TGTGCCAGCAGACCTCAGGGACTCGACACAGATACGCAGTATTTT
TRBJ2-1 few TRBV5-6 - CASSFGMGEQFF TGTGCCAGCAGCTTTGGGATGGGTGAGCAGTTCTTC
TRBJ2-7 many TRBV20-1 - CSARVGGPYEQYF TGCAGTGCTAGAGTAGGCGGACCCTACGAGCAGTACTTC
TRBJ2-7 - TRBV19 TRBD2 CASKTSGTGEQYF TGTGCCAGTAAAACTAGCGGGACAGGCGAGCAGTACTTC
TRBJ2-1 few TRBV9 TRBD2 CASSVASGSNRYNEQFF TGTGCCAGCAGCGTAGCTAGCGGGAGTAATCGGTACAATGAGCAGTTCTTC
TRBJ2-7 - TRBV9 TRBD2 CASSARDYPTYEQYF TGTGCCAGCAGCGCCCGGGACTACCCTACCTACGAGCAGTACTTC
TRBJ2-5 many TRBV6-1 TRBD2 CASSGTSKKTQYF TGTGCCAGCAGCGGGACTAGCAAGAAGACCCAGTACTTC
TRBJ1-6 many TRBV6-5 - CASSYTGTDNSPLHF TGTGCCAGCAGTTACACCGGGACGGATAATTCACCCCTCCACTTT
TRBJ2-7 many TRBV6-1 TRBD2 CASSLGTSGSSYEQYF TGTGCCAGCAGTCTCGGGACTAGCGGTAGCTCCTACGAGCAGTACTTC
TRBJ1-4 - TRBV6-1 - CASRESNGGEKLFF TGTGCCAGCAGAGAAAGCAACGGGGGGGAAAAACTGTTTTTT
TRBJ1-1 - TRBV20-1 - CSTFLQGLNTEAFF TGCAGTACCTTCCTCCAGGGCTTGAACACTGAAGCTTTCTTT
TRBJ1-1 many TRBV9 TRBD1 CASSARGLNTEAFF TGTGCCAGCAGCGCCAGGGGGCTGAACACTGAAGCTTTCTTT
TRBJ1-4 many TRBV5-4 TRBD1 CASSLDRVDEKLFF TGTGCCAGCAGTTTGGACAGGGTGGATGAAAAACTGTTTTTT
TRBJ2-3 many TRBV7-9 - CASSPRQEFTDTQYF TGTGCCAGCAGCCCCAGACAGGAATTCACAGATACGCAGTATTTT
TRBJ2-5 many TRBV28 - CASSLGRPETQYF TGTGCCAGCAGTTTAGGGAGACCCGAGACCCAGTACTTC
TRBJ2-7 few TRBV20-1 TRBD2 CSARVSSGTYEQYF TGCAGTGCTAGAGTTAGTAGCGGGACCTACGAGCAGTACTTC
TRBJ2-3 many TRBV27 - CASRLRRRTDTQYF TGTGCCAGCCGGCTACGCCGTCGCACAGATACGCAGTATTTT
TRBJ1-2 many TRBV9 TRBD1 CASSLEGATYGYTF TGTGCCAGCAGCCTCGAGGGGGCTACCTATGGCTACACCTTC
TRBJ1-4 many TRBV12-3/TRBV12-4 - CASSLSGADDEKLFF TGTGCCAGCAGTTTAAGCGGGGCGGACGATGAAAAACTGTTTTTT
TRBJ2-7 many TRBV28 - CASSSGTSPSEQYF TGTGCCAGCAGTTCCGGGACCTCCCCCTCCGAGCAGTACTTC
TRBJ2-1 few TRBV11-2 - CASSLVPPGQGFNNEQFF TGTGCCAGCAGCTTAGTCCCCCCCGGGCAGGGATTCAACAATGAGCAGTTCTTC
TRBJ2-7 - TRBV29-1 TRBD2 CSVARSGSYEQYF TGCAGCGTTGCTCGCAGCGGGAGTTACGAGCAGTACTTC
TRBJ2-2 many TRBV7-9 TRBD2 CASSASSGSPGELFF TGTGCCAGCAGCGCCAGTAGCGGGAGTCCGGGGGAGCTGTTTTTT
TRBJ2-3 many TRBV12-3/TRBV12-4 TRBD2 CASSLRLASQADTQYF TGTGCCAGCAGTCTTAGACTAGCGAGCCAGGCGGATACGCAGTATTTT
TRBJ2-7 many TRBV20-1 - CSAKPQLGIYEQYF TGCAGTGCTAAGCCCCAGCTAGGAATCTACGAGCAGTACTTC
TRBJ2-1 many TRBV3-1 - CASSHLSYNEQFF TGTGCCAGCAGCCATTTGTCCTACAATGAGCAGTTCTTC
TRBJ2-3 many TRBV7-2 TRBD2 CASSLGGGRASGTQYF TGTGCCAGCAGCTTAGGAGGCGGGAGGGCCTCAGGTACGCAGTATTTT
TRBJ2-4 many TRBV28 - CASSLDIADSAKNIQYF TGTGCCAGCAGTTTAGATATTGCGGATTCGGCCAAAAACATTCAGTACTTC
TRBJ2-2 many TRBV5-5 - CASSVYGGELFF TGTGCCAGCAGCGTGTACGGCGGGGAGCTGTTTTTT
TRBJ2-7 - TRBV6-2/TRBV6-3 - CASSEATYEQYF TGTGCCAGCAGCGAGGCTACCTACGAGCAGTACTTC
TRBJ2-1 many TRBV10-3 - CAIMVSDEQFF TGTGCCATCATGGTGAGCGATGAGCAGTTCTTC
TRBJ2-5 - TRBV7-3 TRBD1 CAGSLDREETQYF TGTGCCGGCAGCTTAGACAGGGAAGAGACCCAGTACTTC
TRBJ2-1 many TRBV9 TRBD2 CASSVVAGGGNEQFF TGTGCCAGCAGCGTAGTGGCGGGAGGTGGGAATGAGCAGTTCTTC
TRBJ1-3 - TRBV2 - CASSEGPGGNTIYF TGTGCCAGCAGTGAGGGGCCGGGGGGAAACACCATATATTTT
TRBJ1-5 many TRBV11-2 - CASSLQQNQPQHF TGTGCCAGCAGCTTACAGCAAAATCAGCCCCAGCATTTT
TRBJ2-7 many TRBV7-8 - CASSIGGPLYEQYF TGTGCCAGCAGCATAGGGGGGCCCCTTTACGAGCAGTACTTC
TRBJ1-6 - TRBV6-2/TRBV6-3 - CASSYSKAERGPRMKTLHF TGTGCCAGCAGTTACTCGAAGGCGGAGCGGGGGCCCCGAATGAAGACCCTCCACTTT
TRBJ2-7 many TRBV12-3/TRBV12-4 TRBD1 CASRPPGQGDSYEQYF TGTGCCAGCAGACCACCGGGACAGGGGGACTCCTACGAGCAGTACTTC
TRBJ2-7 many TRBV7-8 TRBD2 CASSPRASGAYEQYF TGTGCCAGCAGCCCCCGTGCTAGCGGGGCGTACGAGCAGTACTTC